The clone carrying this T cell receptor beta chain was picked up a small number of times. Its antigen is unidentified. The isolated RNA, all of it, was reverse transcribed, so expressed TCRB transcripts were what got sequenced. The table came from immunoSEQ multiplex PCR; TCRdb's copy has only in-frame clones and leaves some out. The table has about 620,000 clones, roughly a sixth seen once. With 0 bases removed from V and 6 bases from J, the gap between germline ends came to 19 bases. In germline, CDR1 is SGDLS, CDR2 YYNGEE. The CDR3 has 17 residues. The sample belongs to a study of beta chain features in type 1 diabetes. Points from the study as a whole: When Type 1 diabetes patients were examined, their TCRB CDR3s proved moderately but significantly shorter in all four CD4+ subsets.

Sequencing was done on a sample of naive CD4+ T cells from blood. The rearrangement links TRBV9 to TRBJ2-1; TRBD1 might be the D (6 bases). The receptor was isolated from a young man in good health. CDR3: CASSVVLHRARANEQFF. CDR3 sequence (DNA): TGTGCCAGCAGCGTAGTACTACACAGGGCTCGGGCCAATGAGCAGTTCTTC. Drawing the rest from reference TRBV9 and TRBJ2-1, the complete variable domain is DSGVTQTPKHLITATGQRVTLRCSPRSGDLSVYWYQQSLDQGLQFLIQYYNGEERAKGNILERFSAQQFPDLHSELNLSSLELGDSALYFCASSVVLHRARANEQFFGPGTRLTVL.